This record covers a single TCR beta chain. Its antigen is currently unknown. The method was immunoSEQ multiplex PCR; TCRdb's version includes in-frame clones alone and lacks a portion of them. The sample shows 70,000 to 90,000 clones, about 93% of them seen only once. This sample stems from a study of brain T cells in children with intractable seizures. Study conclusions and caveats: Viral specificity was inferred only from CDR3 similarity; HCMV serostatus was unknown.

CDR1 MNHEY and CDR2 SMNVEV come from the germline V gene (reference sequence). The CDR3 covers 15 residues. Trimming stripped 5 bases from V and 2 bases from J, with 16 bases between. Before surgery, patients took at least one anti-epileptic drug. The TCR sequence derives from a boy under three years old with tuberous sclerosis and intractable seizures. The sequences come from peripheral blood, collected at surgery. The genes are TRBV27 and TRBJ2-7; D possibly corresponds to TRBD2 (6 bases). The CDR3 DNA sequence: TGTGCCAGCAGTCCCATCCGGGGAGGACCCTACGAGCAGTACTTC. It specifies CASSPIRGGPYEQYF.